These 21 T cell receptor beta chains were sequenced from one sample in a study of beta chain features in type 1 diabetes. Every bit of the isolated RNA underwent reverse transcription, so sequencing read expressed TCRB transcripts. Using immunoSEQ multiplex PCR, the repertoire was profiled, and TCRdb retains in-frame clones only, with some absent. This sample has roughly 140,000 clones, with around 50% found just once. Input material: Tregs from blood. The receptors here all came from a man aged 18 to 29 in good health.

The rearrangement links TRBV13 to TRBJ1-3, with no clear D. Trimming pared 6 bases from V and 0 bases from J, leaving 6 bases between. The length of the CDR3 is 13 residues. Germline loops: CDR1 PRHDT, CDR2 FYEKMQ (reference sequence). The CDR3 here is CASRLASGNTIYF. In DNA, the CDR3 is TGTGCCAGCAGGTTGGCCTCTGGAAACACCATATATTTT.

This clone has only a few counts. The genes are TRBV27 and TRBJ1-5; D not resolved. The CDR3 contains 14 residues. The V gene lost 5 bases and the J gene lost 0 bases, with 8 bases spanning the gap. The germline V gene has CDR1 MNHEY and CDR2 SMNVEV (reference sequence). The CDR3 DNA is TGTGCCAGCAGTCGACGGGGTAGCAATCAGCCCCAGCATTTT. Translated: CASSRRGSNQPQHF.

This clone has a handful of counts. The chain carries TRBV7-2 and TRBJ2-5; D is perhaps TRBD1 (6 bases). The CDR3 contains 15 residues. CDR1 is SGHTA and CDR2 is FQGNSA in the germline V gene. V was pared by 1 base and J by 1 base, with 10 bases between. CDR3 DNA sequence: TGTGCCAGCAGCTTAGTGTGGGGGCCCCAAGAGACCCAGTACTTC. Translating gives CASSLVWGPQETQYF. The full variable domain, in which reference TRBV7-2 and TRBJ2-5 provide the parts outside the CDR3, is GAGVSQSPSNKVTEKGKDVELRCDPISGHTALYWYRQSLGQGLEFLIYFQGNSAPDKSGLPSDRFSAERTGGSVSTLTIQRTQQEDSAVYLCASSLVWGPQETQYFGPGTRLLVL.

The CDR3 sequence: CASSFGTGAEKLFF. CDR3 sequence (DNA): TGCGCCAGCAGCTTCGGGACAGGGGCTGAAAAACTGTTTTTT. J is TRBJ1-4 and V is TRBV5-1; the match to TRBD1 covers 10 bases. Germline assignment: CDR1 SGHRS and CDR2 YFSETQ. CDR3 length equals 14 residues. After removal of 2 bases from V and 7 bases from J, the junction contained 2 bases not matched to a gene.

J is TRBJ2-5 and V is TRBV7-9, with 10 bases that match TRBD2. Germline V gene lookup returns CDR1 SEHNR and CDR2 FQNEAQ (reference sequence). The CDR3 sequence is 17 residues long. Trimming cost V 3 bases and J 1 base; bases outside gene matches: 8. CDR3 coding DNA: TGTGCCAGCAGCTTGGGTAGAACTAGCGGGGCCCAAGAGACCCAGTACTTC. Translating gives CASSLGRTSGAQETQYF.

V is TRBV6-6 and J is TRBJ1-1, with TRBD1 matching over 7 bases. CDR1 is MNHNY, CDR2 SVGAGI, per germline (reference sequence). There are 16 residues in the CDR3. Germline trimming cut 2 bases from V and 6 bases from J; bases unmatched to any gene: 12. CDR3: CASSYMGRGDWAEAFF. CDR3 nucleotides: TGTGCCAGCAGTTACATGGGCAGGGGGGATTGGGCTGAAGCTTTCTTT.

The chain recombines TRBV11-2 with TRBJ2-5, with D perhaps matching TRBD1 (5 bases). Deletions cut 1 base from V and 5 bases from J, with 14 bases between. The CDR3 loop spans 15 amino acids. Germline lookup yields CDR1 SGHAT and CDR2 FQNNGV. CDR3 coding DNA: TGTGCCAGCAGCTTAGCCCCAGGGCGATCGGAGACCCAGTACTTC. Its protein is CASSLAPGRSETQYF.

This sequence joins TRBV5-6 and TRBJ1-3; D remains ambiguous. This CDR3 has 12 amino acids. Germline CDR1 reads SGHDT; CDR2 reads YYEEEE. V was trimmed by 4 bases and J by 7 bases, leaving 9 bases between them. The DNA for the CDR3 is TGTGCCAGCAGCCCGGGAGGGAACACCATATATTTT. Translating it yields CASSPGGNTIYF.

This chain links TRBV10-2 with TRBJ2-7; TRBD2 matches at 8 bases. Trimming took 6 bases from V and 2 from J; bases not matched to a gene: 6. CDR1 WSHSY and CDR2 SAAADI come from the germline V gene. The CDR3 is 14 residues long. The CDR3 DNA is TGCGCCAGCAGCGAGCGGGAGTGGGCCTACGAGCAGTACTTC. It translates to CASSEREWAYEQYF.

This clone was detected a few times. The junction differs from germline at one of its ends, possibly a read error. The rearrangement links TRBV28 to TRBJ1-2, with 10 bases identical to TRBD1. The CDR3 spans 13 residues. The germline V gene encodes CDR1 MDHEN and CDR2 SYDVKM. The CDR3 protein is CASSLTGGPTGAF. The CDR3 DNA follows: TGTGCCAGCAGTTTGACAGGGGGCCCAACTGGAGCCTTC.

The chain recombines TRBV14 with TRBJ1-1, with D possibly being TRBD1 (6 bases). V lost 1 base, J lost 8 bases, and 8 bases lay in between. The CDR3 has 12 amino acids. The germline CDR1 and CDR2 sequences are SGHDN and FVKESK. The CDR3 protein is CASSQAGAEAFF. CDR3 bases: TGTGCCAGCAGCCAAGCAGGGGCCGAAGCTTTCTTT.

The CDR3 region is CASSEVGQANYGYTF. The CDR3 DNA sequence: TGTGCCAGCAGTGAGGTGGGGCAGGCTAACTATGGCTACACCTTC. The J gene is TRBJ1-2, the V gene TRBV2, with D tentatively TRBD1 (5 bases). The CDR3 runs to 15 residues. Germline loops: CDR1 SNHLY, CDR2 FYNNEI. With 3 bases removed from V and 0 bases from J, the gap between germline ends came to 11 bases.

The rearrangement uses TRBV18 and TRBJ1-3; maybe TRBD1 (6 bases). This CDR3 is built from 16 residues. V dropped 3 bases and J dropped 0 bases, with 12 bases sitting between them. Germline V gene lookup returns CDR1 KGHSH and CDR2 LQKENI. DNA for the CDR3: TGTGCCAGCTCACCTGGACAGCCAGGCTCTGGAAACACCATATATTTT. It translates to CASSPGQPGSGNTIYF. Looking up the rest from reference TRBV18 and TRBJ1-3 gives the full variable domain: NAGVMQNPRHLVRRRGQEARLRCSPMKGHSHVYWYRQLPEEGLKFMVYLQKENIIDESGMPKERFSAEFPKEGPSILRIQQVVRGDSAAYFCASSPGQPGSGNTIYFGEGSWLTVV.

The chain couples TRBV7-2 to TRBJ2-6; perhaps TRBD1 as D (6 bases). CDR3 size: 17 residues. V gave up 6 bases and J gave up 1 base, with 16 bases separating them. The germline gives CDR1 SGHTA, CDR2 FQGNSA. The DNA of the CDR3 is TGTGCCAGCAGTTTTACAGGGTCTAAGTCTGGGGCCAACGTCCTGACTTTC. Its translation: CASSFTGSKSGANVLTF. The full variable domain, its missing parts supplied by reference TRBV7-2 and TRBJ2-6, is GAGVSQSPSNKVTEKGKDVELRCDPISGHTALYWYRQSLGQGLEFLIYFQGNSAPDKSGLPSDRFSAERTGGSVSTLTIQRTQQEDSAVYLCASSFTGSKSGANVLTFGAGSRLTVL.

V is TRBV5-1 and J is TRBJ2-1, with TRBD1 matching over 10 bases. In germline, CDR1 is SGHRS, CDR2 YFSETQ. Germline trimming cut 5 bases from V and 6 bases from J; bases unmatched to any gene: 8. The CDR3 length is 15 residues. The CDR3 spells CASRWAGTGANEQFF. The CDR3 DNA reads TGCGCCAGCAGGTGGGCCGGGACAGGGGCCAATGAGCAGTTCTTC.

The V call is TRBV7-2, the J call TRBJ1-2; D uncertain. Germline assignment: CDR1 SGHTA and CDR2 FQGNSA. The CDR3 runs 13 residues. V dropped 3 bases and J dropped 7 bases, with 12 bases sitting between them. The CDR3 bases are TGTGCCAGCAGCTTCGGGGTTAGTCGTGGCTACACCTTC. Protein sequence: CASSFGVSRGYTF.

This clone showed up just a few times. The gene calls are TRBV19 and TRBJ1-5, with D tentatively TRBD1 (6 bases). The CDR3 has 14 amino acids. Trimming pared 5 bases from V and 4 bases from J, leaving 12 bases between. Germline-derived CDR1 and CDR2 are LNHDA and SQIVND (reference sequence). As DNA, the CDR3 is TGTGCCAGTAGTTCCCCGGACAGAAATCAGCCCCAGCATTTT. It yields the protein CASSSPDRNQPQHF.

V gene TRBV30 combines with J gene TRBJ2-2, with a tentative D call TRBD2 (6 bases). This CDR3 contains 17 residues. Between the trimmed V and J ends, which lost 0 bases and 4 bases, there was a span of 18 bases. CDR1 is GTSNPN and CDR2 is SVGIG in the germline V gene (reference sequence). DNA of the CDR3: TGTGCCTGGAGTGTACCGGCTAGCGCTATCGCCACCGGGGAGCTGTTTTTT. Encoded protein: CAWSVPASAIATGELFF.

This clone came up a few times. The chain carries TRBV11-2 and TRBJ2-1; 11 bases fit TRBD2. The CDR3 is 15 residues long. Germline loops: CDR1 SGHAT, CDR2 FQNNGV. V trimming: 5 bases; J trimming: 4 bases; junction bases outside the gene matches: 4. The CDR3 spells CASSPGLAEYNEQFF. As DNA, the CDR3 is TGTGCCAGCAGCCCGGGACTAGCGGAATACAATGAGCAGTTCTTC. Together with reference TRBV11-2 and TRBJ2-1, the CDR3 gives the full variable domain: EAGVAQSPRYKIIEKRQSVAFWCNPISGHATLYWYQQILGQGPKLLIQFQNNGVVDDSQLPKDRFSAERLKGVDSTLKIQPAKLEDSAVYLCASSPGLAEYNEQFFGPGTRLTVL.

The chain combines TRBV28 with TRBJ1-2, with D possibly matching TRBD1 (5 bases). Germline assignment: CDR1 MDHEN and CDR2 SYDVKM. This CDR3 is 13 amino acids long. Trimming stripped 6 bases from V and 4 bases from J, with 12 bases between. DNA for the CDR3: TGTGCCAGCAGGGGACTAGGGGTCTATGGCTACACCTTC. Protein: CASRGLGVYGYTF.

This chain links TRBV6-1 with TRBJ2-7; 9 bases agree with TRBD1. The V gene end was trimmed by 6 bases and the J gene end by 3 bases; junction bases not matched to a gene: 6. CDR3 length equals 14 residues. Germline values: CDR1 MNHNS, CDR2 SASEGT. The CDR3 here is CASRWDRASYEQYF. The CDR3 DNA sequence: TGTGCCAGCAGGTGGGACAGGGCCAGCTACGAGCAGTACTTC.